The TCR beta chain under discussion was sequenced for a study of T cells in Graves' hyperthyroidism and ophthalmopathy. RNA transcripts were the template for amplifying TCR beta CDR3 regions. A set of HTBI primers served as the primers for a first-round RT-PCR of the TCR CDR3. TCRdb analysed the multiplex PCR reads with MiXCR anew, one entry per CDR3 protein. Of a few hundred thousand distinct CDR3 sequences listed, 15% to 20% are singletons. This CDR3 is 13 amino acids long. V was clipped by 6 bases and J by 9 bases, with 15 bases between them. The V gene's germline CDR1 is KGHSH and CDR2 LQKENI. This clonotype was seen more than once but under ten times.

The sequencing input was blood. The chain uses TRBV18 and TRBJ2-1; D not certain. This TCR was recovered from a woman aged 18-29 years with Graves' ophthalmopathy. The chain's CDR3 is CASSYNNLGEQFF. CDR3 coding DNA: TGTGCCAGCTCTTATAATAATTTGGGTGAGCAGTTCTTC.